The rows below give T cell receptor beta chains drawn from one sample of a study of shared clonotypes between healthy human individuals. Clones were read by immunoSEQ multiplex PCR, and TCRdb kept only the in-frame ones, dropping some. The sample has over 1.5 million clones; about 98% are singletons. Sample: naive CD4+ T cells sorted from blood. The receptor source for this set is a man aged 30 to 45 in good health. Each CDR3 is given with its conserved first and last residue. D genes are given only for firm matches. Clone size appears in some rows only: once, few, many, or a class for an expanded clone.

>16|.|TRBJ2-7|TRBV5-6|.
TGTGCCAGCAGCTTGGTGTTCCCGGGCGTCTCCTACGAGCAGTACTTC
CASSLVFPGVSYEQYF
>14|.|TRBJ2-7|TRBV5-1|.
TGCGCCAGCAGCTCAATGACAGACAGCTACGAGCAGTACTTC
CASSSMTDSYEQYF
>15|.|TRBJ2-7|TRBV5-8|.
TGTGCCAGCAGCTTGGGTGGGGTGAGCTCCTACGAGCAGTACTTC
CASSLGGVSSYEQYF
>13|.|TRBJ1-5|TRBV2|.
TGTGCCAGCATGGGGGAGGGGCCGCAGCCCCAGCATTTT
CASMGEGPQPQHF
>13|.|TRBJ1-1|TRBV27|.
TGTGCCAGCAGTCCCGGAACGAACACTGAAGCTTTCTTT
CASSPGTNTEAFF
>14|.|TRBJ1-2|TRBV29-1|.
TGCAGCGTACTTGGGGCAGCCCCTAACTATGGCTACACCTTC
CSVLGAAPNYGYTF
>16|.|TRBJ2-1|TRBV7-9|TRBD1
TGTGCCAGCAGCTTAGCCCCAGGGGGCTGGATAGATGAGCAGTTCTTC
CASSLAPGGWIDEQFF
>15|once|TRBJ2-7|TRBV5-4|TRBD2
TGTGCCAGCAGCTTGGGACTAGCGGGAGATAAGGAGCAGTACTTC
CASSLGLAGDKEQYF
>11|.|TRBJ1-2|TRBV28|TRBD1
TGTGGGACAGGGGGAAGTTATGGCTACACCTTC
CGTGGSYGYTF
>20|.|TRBJ2-2|TRBV4-3|TRBD1
TGCGCCAGCAGCCAAGATGTCATGGTAGGGGACAGGAGACGTTCCGGGGAGCTGTTTTTT
CASSQDVMVGDRRRSGELFF
>12|.|TRBJ2-5|TRBV28|.
TGTGCCAGCAGAGCTTACGAGCAGACCCAGTACTTC
CASRAYEQTQYF
>14|.|TRBJ1-2|TRBV2|.
TGTGCCAGCGGAAACAGGGACGTTAGCTATGGCTACACCTTC
CASGNRDVSYGYTF
>15|.|TRBJ1-2|TRBV9|.
TGTGCCAGCAGCGTAGCGAGCGCAGCTAACTATGGCTACACCTTC
CASSVASAANYGYTF
>16|.|TRBJ2-3|TRBV10-3|TRBD2
TGTGCCATCAGTTACCTAGCGGGTGCTAGCACAGATACGCAGTATTTT
CAISYLAGASTDTQYF
>14|.|TRBJ1-1|TRBV5-1|TRBD1
TGCGCCAGCAGCTTGGGGGACAGGAACACTGAAGCTTTCTTT
CASSLGDRNTEAFF
>17|.|TRBJ2-2|TRBV9|TRBD2
TGTGCCAGCAGCGTAGTACCCCGAGGGAGGGCCGACGGGGAGCTGTTTTTT
CASSVVPRGRADGELFF
>14|.|TRBJ2-5|TRBV6-5|TRBD2
TGTGCCAGCAGGGTTAGCGGGAGTTCAGAGACCCAGTACTTC
CASRVSGSSETQYF
>13|.|TRBJ1-5|TRBV7-9|.
TGTGCCAGCAGCTTAGATGGGGTTCAGCCCCAGCATTTT
CASSLDGVQPQHF
>15|.|TRBJ2-7|TRBV7-9|TRBD2
TGTGCCAGCAGCTTGACTAGCGGGACAGCTTACGAGCAGTACTTC
CASSLTSGTAYEQYF
>15|.|TRBJ2-4|TRBV28|.
TGTGCCAGCAGTTTGGTCAGCCTAGACAAAAACATTCAGTACTTC
CASSLVSLDKNIQYF
>16|.|TRBJ2-1|TRBV9|TRBD2
TGTGCCAGCAGCGACAAGAGCGGGAGCTCCTACAATGAGCAGTTCTTC
CASSDKSGSSYNEQFF
>13|.|TRBJ1-2|TRBV6-1|TRBD1
TGTGCCAGCAGTTCGGACAGGGGGTATGGCTACACCTTC
CASSSDRGYGYTF
>14|.|TRBJ2-7|TRBV7-9|.
TGTGCCAGCAGATACGAGGGGGGTTCCTACGAGCAGTACTTC
CASRYEGGSYEQYF
>13|.|TRBJ1-1|TRBV29-1|TRBD1
TGCAGCGGCCACAGGGGGAGGGGCACTGAAGCTTTCTTT
CSGHRGRGTEAFF
>12|.|TRBJ1-1|TRBV7-2|.
TGTGCCAGCAGCTCCTCAAATACTGAAGCTTTCTTT
CASSSSNTEAFF
>14|.|TRBJ2-5|TRBV11-2|TRBD1
TGTGCCAGCAGCTCCCTGACAGGGCAAGAGACCCAGTACTTC
CASSSLTGQETQYF
>14|.|TRBJ1-2|TRBV2|.
TGTGCCAGGCAACTGACAGGAGCTAACTATGGCTACACCTTC
CARQLTGANYGYTF
>14|.|TRBJ2-7|TRBV7-2|.
TGTGCCAGCAGTATAGGGTATTCGGGATACGAGCAGTACTTC
CASSIGYSGYEQYF
>19|.|TRBJ1-5|TRBV15|TRBD1
TGTGCCACCAGCAGAGACTTCCGGGACAGGTCCTATAGCAATCAGCCCCAGCATTTT
CATSRDFRDRSYSNQPQHF
>13|.|TRBJ1-1|TRBV29-1|.
TGCAGCGTTGGGGCTGGACCGCGAACTGAAGCTTTCTTT
CSVGAGPRTEAFF
>14|.|TRBJ2-7|TRBV19|TRBD1
TGTGCCAGTACCCCACAGGGGGGTACGGTCGAGCAGTACTTC
CASTPQGGTVEQYF